Listed below are T cell receptor beta chains from one sample, sequenced in a study of Graves' ophthalmopathy and Graves' hyperthyroidism. TCRdb reanalysed the multiplex PCR reads using MiXCR and keeps one entry per CDR3 protein. The profile shows 40,000 to 50,000 distinct CDR3 sequences, less than 65% of them singletons. Sequencing was carried out using peripheral blood. These receptors were collected from an adult man with Graves' ophthalmopathy. CDR3s include the opening cysteine and the closing phenylalanine or tryptophan.

v_gene	CDR3aa
TRBV18	CASSPGRAYNEKLFF
TRBV7-9	CASSLRTAPNTQAFF
TRBV7-8	CASSPSNQPQHF
TRBV29-1	CSVEEGVQTQYF
TRBV29-1	CASRLAGSSEQFF
TRBV19	CASSIVVDLNTQYF
TRBV2	CASSYRQVNTEAFF
TRBV3-1	CASSLTGGDGELFF
TRBV28	CASSPRPPSTDTQYF
TRBV7-3	CASSLKPLGAGVGYNEQFF
TRBV6-5	CASSYTRPSSGNTIYF
TRBV10-3	CATTPTSTSDTQYF
TRBV12-3/TRBV12-4	CASSSGTGTSSNQPQHF
TRBV20-1	CSAREMPYNEQFF
TRBV2	CASSALAGSSQYF
TRBV12-3/TRBV12-4	CASSSSRRAHEQYF
TRBV2	CASSEGQGLAGETQYF
TRBV25-1	CACSARGHTSGNTGELFF
TRBV6-2/TRBV6-3	CASSYPGRYEQYF
TRBV2	CASRPDRVWDEQFF
TRBV14	CASSQDYRRFDGYTF
TRBV19	CASSIQTHEKLFF
TRBV10-3	CAISPGLQETQYF
TRBV20-1	CSARDSRGRGETQYF
TRBV2	CASSPGVGVYQETQYF
TRBV5-1	CASSVSSPATTDTQYF
TRBV20-1	CSARKWVGRGLMNEQFF
TRBV28	CASTQETSGYNEQFF
TRBV7-3	CASSSLGDEQYF
TRBV2	CASSDGQGYYEQYF
TRBV20-1	CSALPAGVSYNEQFF
TRBV20-1	CSARGTTETQYF
TRBV2	CASSEDYTNTGELFF
TRBV20-1	CSASSTSLATNEKLLF
TRBV27	CASSRLRVKTNEKLFF